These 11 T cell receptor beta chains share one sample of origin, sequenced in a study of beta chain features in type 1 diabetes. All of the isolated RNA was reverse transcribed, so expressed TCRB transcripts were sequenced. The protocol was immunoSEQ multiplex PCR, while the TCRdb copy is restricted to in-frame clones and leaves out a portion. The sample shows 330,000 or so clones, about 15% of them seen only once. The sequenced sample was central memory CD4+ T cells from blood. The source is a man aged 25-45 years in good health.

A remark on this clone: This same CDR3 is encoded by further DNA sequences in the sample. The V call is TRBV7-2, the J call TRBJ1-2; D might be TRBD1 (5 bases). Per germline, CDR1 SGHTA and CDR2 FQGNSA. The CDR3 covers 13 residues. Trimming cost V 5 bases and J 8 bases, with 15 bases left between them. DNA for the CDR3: TGTGCCAGCAGCCCGACCCCGGGGGGAGGCTACACCTTC. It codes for CASSPTPGGGYTF.

The CDR3 DNA reads as TGTGCTAGTGGTCCTATAGCGGAGTACAATGAGCAGTTCTTC. It encodes CASGPIAEYNEQFF. This rearrangement joins TRBV12-5 to TRBJ2-1, with D maybe TRBD2 (6 bases). V lost 5 bases and J lost 4, with 12 bases in between. The CDR3 sequence is 14 residues long. The V gene's germline CDR1 is LGHNT and CDR2 FRNRAP.

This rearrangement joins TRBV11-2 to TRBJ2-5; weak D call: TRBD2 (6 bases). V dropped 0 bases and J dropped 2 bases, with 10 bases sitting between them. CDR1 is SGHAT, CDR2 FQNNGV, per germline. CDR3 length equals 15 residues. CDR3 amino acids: CASSLDPGSQETQYF. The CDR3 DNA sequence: TGTGCCAGCAGCTTAGATCCCGGGAGTCAAGAGACCCAGTACTTC. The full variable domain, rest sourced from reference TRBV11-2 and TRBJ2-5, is EAGVAQSPRYKIIEKRQSVAFWCNPISGHATLYWYQQILGQGPKLLIQFQNNGVVDDSQLPKDRFSAERLKGVDSTLKIQPAKLEDSAVYLCASSLDPGSQETQYFGPGTRLLVL.

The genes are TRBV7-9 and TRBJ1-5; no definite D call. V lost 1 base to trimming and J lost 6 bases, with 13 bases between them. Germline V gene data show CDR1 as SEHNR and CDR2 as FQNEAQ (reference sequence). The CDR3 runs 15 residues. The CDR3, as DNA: TGTGCCAGCAGCTTAGGGGATCGCTCGGCTCAGCCCCAGCATTTT. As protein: CASSLGDRSAQPQHF.

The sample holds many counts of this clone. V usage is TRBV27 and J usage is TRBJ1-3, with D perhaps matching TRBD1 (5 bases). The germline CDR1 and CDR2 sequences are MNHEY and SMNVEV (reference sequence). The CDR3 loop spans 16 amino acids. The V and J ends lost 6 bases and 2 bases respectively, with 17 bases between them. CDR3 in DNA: TGTGCCAGCAGAGCTGGACGAGCCAGGGCTGGAAACACCATATATTTT. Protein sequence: CASRAGRARAGNTIYF.

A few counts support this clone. The chain's CDR3 is CASRLQGGMNTEAFF. The CDR3 DNA follows: TGTGCCAGCAGGCTCCAAGGGGGAATGAACACTGAAGCTTTCTTT. The chain employs TRBV2 and TRBJ1-1, with a possible D match to TRBD1 (6 bases). CDR1 and CDR2 (germline): SNHLY, FYNNEI. The CDR3 is 15 amino acids. V lost 6 bases, J lost 0 bases, and 14 bases lay in between.

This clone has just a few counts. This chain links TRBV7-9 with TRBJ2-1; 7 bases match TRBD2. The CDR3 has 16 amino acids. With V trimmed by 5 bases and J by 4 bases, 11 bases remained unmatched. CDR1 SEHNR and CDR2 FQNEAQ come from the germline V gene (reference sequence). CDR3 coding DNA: TGTGCCAGCAGCCCCCTCGGGGGACTAAATTACAATGAGCAGTTCTTC. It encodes CASSPLGGLNYNEQFF.

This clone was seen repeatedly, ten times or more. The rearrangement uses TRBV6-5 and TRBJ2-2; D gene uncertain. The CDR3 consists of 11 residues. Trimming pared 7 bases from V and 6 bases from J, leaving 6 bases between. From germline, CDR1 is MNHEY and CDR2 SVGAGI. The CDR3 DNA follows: TGTGCCAGCAAGGATGCCGGGGAGCTGTTTTTT. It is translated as CASKDAGELFF.

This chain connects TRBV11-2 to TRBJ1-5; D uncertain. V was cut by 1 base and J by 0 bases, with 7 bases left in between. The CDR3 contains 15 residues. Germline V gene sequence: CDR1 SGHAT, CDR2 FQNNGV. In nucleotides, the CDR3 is TGTGCCAGCAGCTTAGGCCCCTATAGCAATCAGCCCCAGCATTTT. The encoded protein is CASSLGPYSNQPQHF.

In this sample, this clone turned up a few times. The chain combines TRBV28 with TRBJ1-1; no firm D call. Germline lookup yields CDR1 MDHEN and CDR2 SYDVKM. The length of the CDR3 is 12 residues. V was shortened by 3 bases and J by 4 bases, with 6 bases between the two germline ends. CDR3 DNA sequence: TGTGCCAGCAGTTTCCGAGGCACTGAAGCTTTCTTT. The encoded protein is CASSFRGTEAFF.

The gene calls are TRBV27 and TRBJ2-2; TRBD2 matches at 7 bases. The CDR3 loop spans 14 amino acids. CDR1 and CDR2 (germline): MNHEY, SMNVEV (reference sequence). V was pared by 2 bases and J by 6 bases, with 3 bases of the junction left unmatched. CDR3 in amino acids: CASSLEGLSGELFF. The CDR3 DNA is TGTGCCAGCAGTTTAGAGGGACTATCCGGGGAGCTGTTTTTT.